One sample yielded the 8 T cell receptor beta chains listed below, sequenced in a study of radiotherapy plus CTLA-4 blockade in lung cancer (dated by TCRdb to the late 2010s). Receptor amplification or capture employed the immunoSEQ multiplex PCR assay. This immuneACCESS table, as held by TCRdb, lists in-frame sequences with V and J called but not all clones. Of the missing ones, under half trace to an unresolved V gene in checked studies; the others have no known cause. The table for this sample lists about 43,000 clones; roughly two thirds of them were counted only once. The ten largest account for 23% of the sample. Specimen: peripheral blood, collected from a patient treated with radiotherapy plus ipilimumab. The receptors stem from a human donor with non-small cell lung cancer who had a partial response to radiotherapy plus ipilimumab.

The CDR3 DNA sequence: TGCGCCAGCAGCCTATCCCTAACTAGCGGTAGGGGTGAGCAGTTCTTC. It yields the protein CASSLSLTSGRGEQFF. This rearrangement joins TRBV4-3 to TRBJ2-1; 8 bases fit TRBD2. J gave up 9 bases and V 4 bases, and 14 bases lay outside the gene matches. Germline lookup yields CDR1 LGHNA and CDR2 YSLEER. This CDR3 comprises 16 residues.

This clone was counted a few times. The DNA for the CDR3 is TGCGCCAGCAGCTTTGCAGGGGAAAACATTCAGTACTTC. Its translation: CASSFAGENIQYF. The chain recombines TRBV5-1 with TRBJ2-4, with a possible D match to TRBD1 (6 bases). The ends were cut back, 2 bases at V and 5 bases at J, with 8 bases in the middle. The germline V gene encodes CDR1 SGHRS and CDR2 YFSETQ. The CDR3 sequence is 13 residues long.

This clone occurred once. The chain uses TRBV19 and TRBJ2-5; TRBD2 agrees at 8 bases. V trimming: 5 bases; J trimming: 0 bases; junction bases outside the gene matches: 5. This CDR3 has 15 amino acids. The germline gives CDR1 LNHDA, CDR2 SQIVND (reference sequence). The CDR3 protein is CASSPYSGNQETQYF. The CDR3 DNA reads TGTGCCAGTAGTCCCTATAGCGGGAACCAAGAGACCCAGTACTTC.

The chain couples TRBV6-5 to TRBJ2-2; D possibly corresponds to TRBD1 (6 bases). The CDR3 extends over 14 amino acids. V gave up 6 bases and J gave up 3 bases, with 11 bases separating them. Per the germline V gene, CDR1 is MNHEY and CDR2 is SVGAGI. CDR3 residues: CASSDQGYTGELFF. As DNA, the CDR3 is TGTGCCAGCAGCGATCAGGGGTACACCGGGGAGCTGTTTTTT.

The chain combines TRBV19 with TRBJ1-2; tentative D call: TRBD1 (6 bases). CDR3 length: 13 amino acids. V shed 5 bases and J shed 4 bases, with 11 bases lying between them. Germline V gives CDR1 LNHDA, CDR2 SQIVND (reference sequence). CDR3 in amino acids: CASSADRTYGYTF. CDR3 in DNA: TGTGCCAGTAGTGCGGACAGAACCTATGGCTACACCTTC. Full variable domain (rest looked up from reference TRBV19 and TRBJ1-2): DGGITQSPKYLFRKEGQNVTLSCEQNLNHDAMYWYRQDPGQGLRLIYYSQIVNDFQKGDIAEGYSVSREKKESFPLTVTSAQKNPTAFYLCASSADRTYGYTFGSGTRLTVV.

In this sample, this clone turned up a few times. As DNA, the CDR3 is TGTGCCAGCAGCTCTCAAGCGGAGCGCCAACCCTCCTACGAGCAGTACTTC. The encoded protein is CASSSQAERQPSYEQYF. V and J are TRBV11-2 and TRBJ2-7; a weak D match, TRBD2 (5 bases). Germline CDR1 and CDR2: SGHAT and FQNNGV. The CDR3 is made up of 17 amino acids. V gave up 4 bases and J gave up 0 bases, with 19 bases separating them.

This clone was seen a few times. V and J are TRBV15 and TRBJ2-3; 7 nucleotides agree with TRBD2. CDR1 LNHNV and CDR2 YYDKDF come from the germline V gene (reference sequence). V shed 2 bases and J 4 bases; nucleotides not matched to a gene: 9. The CDR3 sequence is 16 residues long. The CDR3 here is CATSRSGLEVSDTQYF. The DNA for the CDR3 is TGTGCCACCAGCAGATCCGGACTAGAGGTATCAGATACGCAGTATTTT.

This chain connects TRBV10-3 to TRBJ2-1, with 7 bases matching TRBD1. J gave up 5 bases and V 6 bases, and 10 bases lay outside the gene matches. CDR1 ENHRY and CDR2 SYGVKD come from the germline V gene. This CDR3 spans 15 amino acids. The CDR3 DNA reads TGTGCCATCAGCACCCCGGGACAGAGGGACAATGAGCAGTTCTTC. It translates to CAISTPGQRDNEQFF.